This entry lists 30 T cell receptor beta chains sequenced from one sample in a study of shared clonotypes between healthy human individuals. Here immunoSEQ multiplex PCR was the method, and the copy in TCRdb shows in-frame clones only, minus some. The profile shows millions of clones, over 85% of them singletons. Sequenced: naive CD4+ T cells sorted from blood. Described subset: CD45RA+ positively selected. The receptors shown here come from a man younger than 30 in good health.

The chain links TRBV30 to TRBJ1-1; a weak D match, TRBD1 (5 bases). V was clipped by 2 bases and J by 2 bases, with 9 bases between them. CDR3 length: 13 residues. Germline V lookup: CDR1 GTSNPN, CDR2 SVGIG (reference sequence). CDR3 nucleotide sequence: TGTGCCTGGAGTAGACAGATAAACACTGAAGCTTTCTTT. It codes for CAWSRQINTEAFF.

V usage is TRBV6-1 and J usage is TRBJ1-1; D uncertain. CDR1 and CDR2 (germline): MNHNS, SASEGT. Trimming shortened V by 7 bases and J by 2 bases, and 17 bases separated the two germline ends. This CDR3 contains 15 residues. The CDR3 DNA reads TGTGCCAGCACCTTCGAACCCAGGCTCAACACTGAAGCTTTCTTT. Protein: CASTFEPRLNTEAFF.

The chain recombines TRBV18 with TRBJ1-1; no firm D call. The germline V gene encodes CDR1 KGHSH and CDR2 LQKENI. The CDR3 covers 13 residues. The ends were cut back, 3 bases at V and 4 bases at J, with 9 bases in the middle. The chain's CDR3 is CASSPTTGTEAFF. CDR3 nucleotides: TGTGCCAGCTCACCGACGACGGGCACTGAAGCTTTCTTT.

As concerns this clone: Other DNA sequences in this sample translate to the same CDR3. The chain joins TRBV18 to TRBJ1-2; D might be TRBD1 (5 bases). Germline CDR1 reads KGHSH; CDR2 reads LQKENI. The V end was cut by 2 bases, the J end by 5 bases, with 6 bases between. The CDR3 is 12 residues long. CDR3 protein: CASSPAGYGYTF. CDR3 nucleotide sequence: TGTGCCAGCTCACCAGCAGGGTATGGCTACACCTTC.

V and J are TRBV28 and TRBJ2-7, with D unclear. Germline V gene sequence: CDR1 MDHEN, CDR2 SYDVKM. V lost 4 bases to trimming and J lost 4 bases, with 14 bases between them. The CDR3 spans 14 residues. The CDR3: CASSSTSPVYEQYF. The CDR3, as DNA: TGTGCCAGCAGTTCCACCTCCCCAGTATACGAGCAGTACTTC.

The chain has TRBV28 and TRBJ2-6, with D hard to call. The CDR3 contains 15 residues. The germline V gene has CDR1 MDHEN and CDR2 SYDVKM. Trimming removed 3 bases from V and 2 bases from J, with 8 bases in between. CDR3: CASSLGSPGANVLTF. CDR3 coding DNA: TGTGCCAGCAGTTTGGGTAGCCCTGGGGCCAACGTCCTGACTTTC. Full variable domain (outside the CDR3, taken from reference TRBV28 and TRBJ2-6): DVKVTQSSRYLVKRTGEKVFLECVQDMDHENMFWYRQDPGLGLRLIYFSYDVKMKEKGDIPEGYSVSREKKERFSLILESASTNQTSMYLCASSLGSPGANVLTFGAGSRLTVL.

V gene TRBV7-6 combines with J gene TRBJ1-5; D is uncertain. The CDR3 has 13 amino acids. The germline V gene encodes CDR1 SGHVS and CDR2 FNYEAQ. The V and J ends lost 1 base and 3 bases respectively, with 4 bases between them. The chain's CDR3 is CASSLEDNQPQHF. CDR3 DNA sequence: TGTGCCAGCAGCTTAGAGGACAATCAGCCCCAGCATTTT.

This clone showed up just a few times. The V gene is TRBV6-1, the J gene TRBJ1-1; D is ambiguous. Germline V gene data show CDR1 as MNHNS and CDR2 as SASEGT. V lost 3 bases and J lost 4, with 9 bases in between. This CDR3 spans 13 amino acids. CDR3: CASSDRRTTEAFF. The CDR3 coding sequence is TGTGCCAGCAGTGACAGGAGAACCACTGAAGCTTTCTTT.

The CDR3 spells CASSRRTGKVTEAFF. The DNA of the CDR3 is TGTGCCAGCAGCAGAAGGACAGGGAAGGTCACTGAAGCTTTCTTT. This chain connects TRBV7-2 to TRBJ1-1; 8 bases align to TRBD1. CDR3 size: 15 residues. Germline V gene lookup returns CDR1 SGHTA and CDR2 FQGNSA. V trimming: 5 bases; J trimming: 4 bases; junction bases outside the gene matches: 9.

V gene TRBV7-3 combines with J gene TRBJ2-7; 12 bases match TRBD2. V trimming: 5 bases; J trimming: 5 bases; junction bases outside the gene matches: 7. The CDR3 runs to 15 residues. Germline V lookup: CDR1 SGHTA, CDR2 FQGTGA. This CDR3 reads CASSLRTSGINEQYF. In DNA, the CDR3 is TGTGCCAGCAGCCTACGGACTAGCGGGATCAACGAGCAGTACTTC.

This clone was seen a few times. The DNA for the CDR3 is TGTGCCTGGAGTCGGGTCAGGGCCTACGAGCAGTACTTC. The encoded protein is CAWSRVRAYEQYF. V gene TRBV30 combines with J gene TRBJ2-7; D perhaps matches TRBD1 (5 bases). This CDR3 has 13 residues. Trimming stripped 2 bases from V and 2 bases from J, with 10 bases between. Germline lookup yields CDR1 GTSNPN and CDR2 SVGIG (reference sequence).

In regard to this clone: Other DNA sequences in the same sample also yield this CDR3. CDR3 amino acids: CASSLGGGYGYTF. The CDR3 region has the DNA TGTGCCAGCAGTTTAGGGGGAGGGTATGGCTACACCTTC. The gene calls are TRBV27 and TRBJ1-2; a possible D gene is TRBD1 (5 bases). V lost 2 bases, J lost 5 bases, and 9 bases lay in between. The CDR3 has 13 amino acids. Germline lookup yields CDR1 MNHEY and CDR2 SMNVEV (reference sequence).

In this sample, this clone turned up once. The chain is built from TRBV27 and TRBJ1-5; no clear D. Trimming took off 0 bases at V and 10 bases at J, with 19 bases between the two ends. CDR1 and CDR2 (germline): MNHEY, SMNVEV (reference sequence). The CDR3 totals 16 residues. The CDR3 coding sequence is TGTGCCAGCAGTTTATCCGCCTCCCTAGCAATCAGCCCCCAGCATTTT. It codes for CASSLSASLAISPQHF.

The chain uses TRBV28 and TRBJ1-2; tentative D call: TRBD1 (5 bases). Deletions cut 5 bases from V and 4 bases from J, with 20 bases between. This CDR3 has 16 residues. Per germline, CDR1 MDHEN and CDR2 SYDVKM. The CDR3 DNA sequence: TGTGCCAGCAGTCCACTCTTCCGGGGGAAATCCTATGGCTACACCTTC. Translation: CASSPLFRGKSYGYTF.

The chain employs TRBV5-1 and TRBJ2-5; possibly TRBD2 for D (6 bases). There are 16 residues in the CDR3. V was cut by 0 bases and J by 2 bases, with 14 bases left in between. From germline, CDR1 is SGHRS and CDR2 YFSETQ. Here the CDR3 reads CASSLAFGLTQETQYF. The CDR3 nucleotides are TGCGCCAGCAGCTTGGCCTTCGGACTAACGCAAGAGACCCAGTACTTC. The full variable domain, in which reference TRBV5-1 and TRBJ2-5 provide the parts outside the CDR3, is KAGVTQTPRYLIKTRGQQVTLSCSPISGHRSVSWYQQTPGQGLQFLFEYFSETQRNKGNFPGRFSGRQFSNSRSEMNVSTLELGDSALYLCASSLAFGLTQETQYFGPGTRLLVL.

V is TRBV28 and J is TRBJ2-7; D remains unclear. Germline CDR1 and CDR2: MDHEN and SYDVKM. There are 10 residues in the CDR3. V was clipped by 4 bases and J by 12 bases, with 10 bases between them. CDR3 in amino acids: CASSSRYWYF. The CDR3 DNA is TGTGCCAGCAGTTCCAGGTACTGGTACTTC.

The chain carries TRBV6-5 and TRBJ2-5, with D uncertain. From germline, CDR1 is MNHEY and CDR2 SVGAGI. CDR3 length: 11 residues. Trimming took 3 bases from V and 5 from J, leaving 4 bases between them. The DNA for the CDR3 is TGTGCCAGCAGTTATGATGAGACCCAGTACTTC. Translated: CASSYDETQYF.

V gene TRBV2 combines with J gene TRBJ2-2, with D possibly TRBD1 on 5 matching bases. Trimming removed 10 bases from V and 2 bases from J, with 17 bases in between. Germline V lookup: CDR1 SNHLY, CDR2 FYNNEI. This CDR3 region has 15 residues. CDR3 protein: CATGPRTSNTGELFF. CDR3 sequence (DNA): TGTGCCACCGGCCCCAGGACAAGCAACACCGGGGAGCTGTTTTTT. The whole variable domain, filled in from reference TRBV2 and TRBJ2-2, reads EPEVTQTPSHQVTQMGQEVILRCVPISNHLYFYWYRQILGQKVEFLVSFYNNEISEKSEIFDDQFSVERPDGSNFTLKIRSTKLEDSAMYFCATGPRTSNTGELFFGEGSRLTVL.

CDR3: CASSLRGMTYYEQYF. As DNA, the CDR3 is TGTGCCAGCAGCTTGAGGGGGATGACCTACTACGAGCAGTACTTC. The V call is TRBV5-4, the J call TRBJ2-7, with D perhaps matching TRBD1 (6 bases). Germline CDR1 and CDR2: SGHNT and YYREEE (reference sequence). The V end was cut by 1 base, the J end by 3 bases, with 14 bases between. The CDR3 loop spans 15 amino acids.

The CDR3: CASSSRGSYGYTF. In nucleotides, the CDR3 is TGTGCCAGCAGCTCCCGCGGGTCGTATGGCTACACCTTC. The gene calls are TRBV27 and TRBJ1-2; D is unclear. The germline V and J ends were trimmed by 6 bases and 5 bases, with 13 bases remaining between them. The CDR3 is 13 residues long. Per the germline V gene, CDR1 is MNHEY and CDR2 is SMNVEV (reference sequence).

As concerns this clone: The junction departs from germline at one end; a sequencing error may be responsible. The chain couples TRBV9 to TRBJ2-7; TRBD1 is a possible D gene (6 bases). CDR3 length: 15 residues. Germline assignment: CDR1 SGDLS and CDR2 YYNGEE. CDR3 residues: CASSVDGQTSSEQYF. The CDR3 bases are TGTGCCAGCAGCGTAGACGGACAGACCTCCTCCGAGCAGTACTTC.

This chain connects TRBV4-3 to TRBJ1-2; no clear D gene. The CDR3 runs 15 residues. V lost 0 bases, J lost 0 bases, and 8 bases lay in between. Germline CDR1 is LGHNA and CDR2 is YSLEER. The CDR3 protein is CASSQERGTNYGYTF. The CDR3 DNA reads TGCGCCAGCAGCCAAGAGCGGGGTACTAACTATGGCTACACCTTC.

The V call is TRBV7-8, the J call TRBJ1-1, with D unclear. The CDR3 is 13 amino acids. CDR1 SGHVS and CDR2 FQNEAQ come from the germline V gene. V gave up 3 bases and J gave up 0 bases, with 5 bases separating them. CDR3 sequence reads: CASSFSMNTEAFF. The DNA of the CDR3 is TGTGCCAGCAGCTTTTCCATGAACACTGAAGCTTTCTTT.

Concerning this clone: The same CDR3 is also encoded by other DNA sequences in this sample. The chain carries TRBV2 and TRBJ1-2, with D possibly being TRBD1 (5 bases). The germline CDR1 and CDR2 sequences are SNHLY and FYNNEI. This CDR3 has 13 amino acids. The germline V and J ends were trimmed by 4 bases and 2 bases, with 8 bases remaining between them. This chain's CDR3 is CASSGGTNYGYTF. The CDR3 region has the DNA TGTGCCAGCAGTGGGGGGACGAACTATGGCTACACCTTC.

For this clone: This same CDR3 is encoded by further DNA sequences in the sample. V is TRBV18 and J is TRBJ2-5; no reliable D call. V lost 3 bases, J lost 4 bases, and 9 bases lay in between. The CDR3 is made up of 13 amino acids. Germline-derived CDR1 and CDR2 are KGHSH and LQKENI. The DNA for the CDR3 is TGTGCCAGCTCACCTAATTACCGAGAGACCCAGTACTTC. This gives the protein CASSPNYRETQYF.

This rearrangement joins TRBV6-1 to TRBJ1-5; D possibly corresponds to TRBD1 (5 bases). With 4 bases removed from V and 4 bases from J, the gap between germline ends came to 14 bases. Germline V CDR1 and CDR2: MNHNS, SASEGT. The CDR3 totals 15 residues. CDR3 region: CASSAFGGRNQPQHF. As DNA, the CDR3 is TGTGCCAGCAGTGCTTTCGGGGGAAGGAATCAGCCCCAGCATTTT.

The V and J genes are TRBV10-3 and TRBJ1-2, with 10 positions matching TRBD1. Germline values: CDR1 ENHRY, CDR2 SYGVKD. The CDR3 covers 14 residues. V shed 6 bases and J 5 bases; nucleotides not matched to a gene: 6. The CDR3 loop reads CAIRPTGGAYGYTF. The CDR3 DNA follows: TGTGCCATCAGGCCGACAGGGGGCGCGTATGGCTACACCTTC.

This clone appeared once. This sequence joins TRBV21-1 and TRBJ2-7; the table's TRBD1 call for D was not verified on the DNA. TRBV21-1 is a pseudogene locus. CDR3 length: 14 amino acids. CDR3 loop: CASTKVWGYYEQYF. The CDR3 DNA is TGTGCCAGCACCAAGGTTTGGGGCTACTACGAGCAGTACTTC.

The chain carries TRBV9 and TRBJ2-7; 9 bases are a match to TRBD2. The V and J ends lost 0 bases and 0 bases, in that order; junction bases with no gene match: 7. This CDR3 region has 17 residues. Germline-derived CDR1 and CDR2 are SGDLS and YYNGEE. The CDR3 loop reads CASSVVRRAGGSYEQYF. CDR3 nucleotide sequence: TGTGCCAGCAGCGTAGTAAGGAGAGCGGGGGGCTCCTACGAGCAGTACTTC.

CDR3 in DNA: TGTGCCAGCAGCTTCGGGGGGCCTACACCCCTCCACTTT. It translates to CASSFGGPTPLHF. This chain links TRBV7-9 with TRBJ1-6, with TRBD1 as a possible D gene (6 bases). Per the germline V gene, CDR1 is SEHNR and CDR2 is FQNEAQ (reference sequence). V was shortened by 3 bases and J by 11 bases, with 11 bases between the two germline ends. CDR3 length equals 13 residues.